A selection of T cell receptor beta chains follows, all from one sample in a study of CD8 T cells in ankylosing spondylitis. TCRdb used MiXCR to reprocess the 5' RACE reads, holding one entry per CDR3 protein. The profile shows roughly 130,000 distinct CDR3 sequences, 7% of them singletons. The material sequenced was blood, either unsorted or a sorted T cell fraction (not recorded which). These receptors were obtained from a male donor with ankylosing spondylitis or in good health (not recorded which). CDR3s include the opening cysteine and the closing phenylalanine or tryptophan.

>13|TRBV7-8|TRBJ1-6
CASSLVSGVSLHF
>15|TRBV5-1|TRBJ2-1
CASSQGLAGVGEQFF
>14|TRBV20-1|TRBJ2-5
CSAILSSAQETQYF
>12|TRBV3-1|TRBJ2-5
CASSQAEETQYF
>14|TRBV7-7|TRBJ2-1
CASSLSQVYNEQFF
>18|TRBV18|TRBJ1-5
CASSSVPGQGASNQPQHF
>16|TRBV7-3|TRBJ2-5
CASSLSAEGASETQYF
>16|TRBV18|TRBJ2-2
CASSPPGQALTGELFF
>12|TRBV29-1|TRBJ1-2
CSALMRVWGYTF
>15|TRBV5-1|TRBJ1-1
CASSSGTGGNTEAFF
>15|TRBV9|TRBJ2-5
CASSVTGTGRETQYF
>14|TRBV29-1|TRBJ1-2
CSVSWGQGTVGYTF
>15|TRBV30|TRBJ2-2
CAWSVASGSVGELFF
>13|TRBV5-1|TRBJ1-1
CASRRPLGTEAFF
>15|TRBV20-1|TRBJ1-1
CSALHLGQKNTEAFF
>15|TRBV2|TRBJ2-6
CASSADLSGANVLTF
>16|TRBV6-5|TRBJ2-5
CASSSRLAGPRETQYF
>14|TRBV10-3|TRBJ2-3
CAIFPGQGTDTQYF
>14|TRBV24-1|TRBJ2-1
CATSDPDRYNEQFF
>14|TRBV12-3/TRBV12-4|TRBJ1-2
CASRGQVTNYGYTF
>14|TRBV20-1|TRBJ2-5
CSARGLQGQETQYF
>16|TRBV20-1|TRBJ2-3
CSAPEPGQSFSDTQYF
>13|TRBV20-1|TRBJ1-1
CSAYRVMNTEAFF
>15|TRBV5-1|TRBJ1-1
CASSLRTSLNTEAFF
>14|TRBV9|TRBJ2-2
CASSVAGMGGELFF
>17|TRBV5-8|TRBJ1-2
CASSPPPGTDPNYGYTF